The 14 T cell receptor beta chains presented below share a single source sample, sequenced in a study of beta chain features in type 1 diabetes. The whole isolated RNA underwent reverse transcription, so sequencing captured expressed TCRB transcripts. The repertoire was sequenced with immunoSEQ multiplex PCR; TCRdb's copy has only in-frame clones and lacks some. The table has 350,000 to 450,000 clones, roughly 16% seen once; the top ten hold around 0.02%. The material sequenced was naive CD4+ T cells from blood. The source is a woman aged 18-35 years in good health.

A few counts support this clone. The chain combines TRBV29-1 with TRBJ2-1, with D perhaps matching TRBD1 (5 bases). This CDR3 spans 12 amino acids. V lost 4 bases to trimming and J lost 7 bases, with 11 bases between them. Germline CDR1 SQVTM, CDR2 ANQGSEA. The CDR3: CSVGPKGNEQFF. The DNA for the CDR3 is TGCAGCGTTGGTCCGAAGGGGAATGAGCAGTTCTTC.

This clone was seen only a few times. The genes are TRBV11-1 and TRBJ2-7, with 11 bases aligning to TRBD2. The CDR3 spans 17 residues. CDR1 and CDR2 (germline): SGHAT, FQDESV (reference sequence). The V gene end was trimmed by 5 bases and the J gene end by 0 bases; junction bases not matched to a gene: 9. CDR3: CASSITSGGLISYEQYF. CDR3 DNA: TGTGCCAGCAGCATAACTAGCGGGGGACTTATCTCCTACGAGCAGTACTTC.

V is TRBV28 and J is TRBJ1-2, with 7 bases aligning to TRBD1. CDR3 length: 14 amino acids. Germline-derived CDR1 and CDR2 are MDHEN and SYDVKM. The trim removed 3 bases at V and 2 bases at J, leaving 3 bases unmatched. CDR3 loop: CASSLRDSNYGYTF. The CDR3, as DNA: TGTGCCAGCAGTTTGCGGGACAGCAACTATGGCTACACCTTC.

This clone has just a few counts. CDR3 region: CASSRDSGLGYEQYF. The CDR3 region has the DNA TGTGCCAGCAGCCGGGACAGCGGGTTAGGCTACGAGCAGTACTTC. The chain couples TRBV7-9 to TRBJ2-7; perhaps TRBD1 as D (7 bases). Trimming stripped 5 bases from V and 3 bases from J, with 17 bases between. CDR1 and CDR2 from the germline V gene are SEHNR and FQNEAQ (reference sequence). The CDR3 has 15 residues. The full variable domain, rest sourced from reference TRBV7-9 and TRBJ2-7, is DTGVSQNPRHKITKRGQNVTFRCDPISEHNRLYWYRQTLGQGPEFLTYFQNEAQLEKSRLLSDRFSAERPKGSFSTLEIQRTEQGDSAMYLCASSRDSGLGYEQYFGPGTRLTVT.

There are a few counts of this clone. The same CDR3 is also encoded by other DNA sequences in this sample. J is TRBJ2-7 and V is TRBV30; D remains ambiguous. Trimming removed 2 bases from V and 0 bases from J, with 5 bases in between. The CDR3 is 12 residues long. The germline V gene encodes CDR1 GTSNPN and CDR2 SVGIG (reference sequence). CDR3 nucleotide sequence: TGTGCCTGGAGTAGTAGCTCCTACGAGCAGTACTTC. Translating it yields CAWSSSSYEQYF.

This clone was detected only a few times. The rearrangement links TRBV6-5 to TRBJ2-7; D is unresolved. This CDR3 comprises 14 residues. Trimming stripped 5 bases from V and 1 base from J, with 12 bases between. The germline V gene encodes CDR1 MNHEY and CDR2 SVGAGI. The CDR3 DNA is TGTGCCAGCAGTCCCGCTCGGGTTTCCTACGAGCAGTACTTC. Encoded protein: CASSPARVSYEQYF.

The chain recombines TRBV29-1 with TRBJ1-5; 8 positions agree with TRBD1. Germline V gene lookup returns CDR1 SQVTM and CDR2 ANQGSEA. V was clipped by 5 bases and J by 0 bases; unmatched bases: 3. The CDR3 spans 14 residues. The CDR3 DNA follows: TGCAGCGTTCTCGACAGGGGTAGCAATCAGCCCCAGCATTTT. Translation: CSVLDRGSNQPQHF.

This clone has more than one count but fewer than ten. The V gene is TRBV6-5, the J gene TRBJ2-5; D gene uncertain. The CDR3 runs to 12 residues. Germline CDR1 is MNHEY and CDR2 is SVGAGI. Trimming stripped 6 bases from V and 4 bases from J, with 9 bases between. The CDR3 nucleotides read TGTGCCAGCAGCACCCTCGGAGAGACCCAGTACTTC. Its protein is CASSTLGETQYF.

V gene TRBV14 combines with J gene TRBJ1-3; 7 positions agree with TRBD1. Germline trimming cut 3 bases from V and 0 bases from J; bases unmatched to any gene: 8. The CDR3 runs 17 residues. Per germline, CDR1 SGHDN and CDR2 FVKESK. The CDR3, as DNA: TGTGCCAGCAGCCATTCCAGGGACAGAAGCTCTGGAAACACCATATATTTT. Its protein product is CASSHSRDRSSGNTIYF.

The V and J genes are TRBV28 and TRBJ2-7, with TRBD1 identical over 7 bases. The germline V gene encodes CDR1 MDHEN and CDR2 SYDVKM. With V trimmed by 7 bases and J by 0 bases, 9 bases remained unmatched. The CDR3 is 15 residues long. The DNA for the CDR3 is TGTGCCAGCACCCCCGGTGGGACAGTCTCCTACGAGCAGTACTTC. It translates to CASTPGGTVSYEQYF.

The chain carries TRBV9 and TRBJ2-3; D may be TRBD2 (5 bases). Trimming took off 3 bases at V and 1 base at J, with 15 bases between the two ends. Germline V gene sequence: CDR1 SGDLS, CDR2 YYNGEE. The CDR3 extends over 16 amino acids. This CDR3 is CASSAYLMGGTDTQYF. Written as DNA, the CDR3 is TGTGCCAGCAGCGCTTACCTAATGGGAGGCACAGATACGCAGTATTTT.

V is TRBV19 and J is TRBJ2-1; weak D call: TRBD2 (6 bases). Looked up from germline, CDR1 is LNHDA and CDR2 is SQIVND (reference sequence). CDR3 length: 11 residues. Trimming stripped 7 bases from V and 10 bases from J, with 11 bases between. CDR3 protein: CASKERVEQFF. The DNA of the CDR3 is TGTGCCAGTAAGGAGCGGGTGGAGCAGTTCTTC.

The sample holds a few counts of this clone. This chain uses TRBV2 with TRBJ1-1; D might be TRBD1 (5 bases). Germline loops: CDR1 SNHLY, CDR2 FYNNEI. The CDR3 consists of 14 residues. V was pared by 7 bases and J by 6 bases, with 18 bases between. The CDR3, as DNA: TGTGCCAGCACTGAGGGGTCAGGGATCGCTGAAGCTTTCTTT. Translation gives CASTEGSGIAEAFF.

The rearrangement joins TRBV18 to TRBJ1-2; a weak D match, TRBD1 (5 bases). This CDR3 region has 13 residues. V gave up 1 base and J gave up 3 bases, with 6 bases separating them. Germline-derived CDR1 and CDR2 are KGHSH and LQKENI. The DNA for the CDR3 is TGTGCCAGCTCACCACGCAGGGACTATGGCTACACCTTC. It is translated as CASSPRRDYGYTF.